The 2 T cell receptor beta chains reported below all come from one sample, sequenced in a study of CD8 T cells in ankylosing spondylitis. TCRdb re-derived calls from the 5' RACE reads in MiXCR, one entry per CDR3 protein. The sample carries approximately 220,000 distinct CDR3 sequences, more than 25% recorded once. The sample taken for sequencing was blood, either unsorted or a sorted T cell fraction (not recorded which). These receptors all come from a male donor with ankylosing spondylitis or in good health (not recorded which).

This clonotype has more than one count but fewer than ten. CDR3 loop: CASSPDGWDTQYF. The CDR3 DNA reads as TGCGCCAGCAGCCCCGATGGGTGGGATACGCAGTATTTT. The chain carries TRBV4-1 and TRBJ2-3; D not resolved. The CDR3 has 13 amino acids. Trimming cost V 4 bases and J 6 bases, with 11 bases left between them. The germline gives CDR1 MGHRA, CDR2 YSYEKL.

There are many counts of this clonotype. CDR3: CASSGVAETQYF. The CDR3 region has the DNA TGTGCCAGCAGTGGAGTAGCGGAAACGCAGTATTTT. The chain combines TRBV6-2 or TRBV6-3 with TRBJ2-3, with D maybe TRBD2 (6 bases). CDR3 length: 12 amino acids. CDR1 and CDR2 from the germline V gene are MNHEY and SVGEGT. V lost 5 bases and J lost 9, with 12 bases in between.